This T cell receptor beta chain was identified during a study of OX40 agonist ivuxolimab in advanced cancers. Study-wide context: Patients treated during dose escalation were battling hepatocellular carcinoma, melanoma, renal cell or head and neck cancer. Study-wide points: Among T cells, CD8+ cells averaged more expanded clones than CD4+ cells.

Method: immunoSEQ multiplex PCR; TCRdb's copy keeps in-frame clones and lacks some. This sample carries under 65,000 clones, under 95% of them seen once, and the ten largest clones take approximately 0.44%. A remark on this clone: Its antigen is unidentified.

This TCR was recovered from an adult with an advanced solid tumor such as melanoma, head and neck, liver or kidney cancer. The sample was CD4+ or CD8+ T cells sorted from blood, taken in a trial of the OX40 agonist ivuxolimab.

The CDR3 spells CAISAQDRGYQPQHF. The CDR3 DNA is TGTGCCATCAGTGCTCAAGACAGGGGGTATCAGCCCCAGCATTTT. J is TRBJ1-5 and V is TRBV10-3; 9 nucleotides agree with TRBD1. V shed 4 bases and J 5 bases; nucleotides not matched to a gene: 6. The CDR3 is made up of 15 amino acids. Germline V gene lookup returns CDR1 ENHRY and CDR2 SYGVKD.